This T cell receptor beta chain came from a study of identical twins. Study conclusions and caveats: While abundant cord blood beta clonotypes carried fewer insertions, memory repertoires showed no such pattern. Within twin pairs, the out-of-frame alpha sequences they shared showed excess low generation probability.

In regard to this clonotype: No antigen is known for it.

V lost 3 bases, J lost 0 bases, and 6 bases lay in between. Looked up from germline, CDR1 is DFQATT and CDR2 is SNEGSKA (reference sequence). This CDR3 comprises 12 residues. Template switching added a universal primer binding site, and final cDNA carried unique molecular identifiers. From the 5' RACE reads, TCRdb called clonotypes with MiXCR, one entry per CDR3 protein. The table records 600,000 to 700,000 distinct CDR3 sequences, 21% of them present only once. This same sample was also part of a study on T cells expressing NK-cell markers.

The genes are TRBV20-1 and TRBJ2-7; unclear D gene. Sequenced input: PBMCs. The origin of this receptor is a woman between 18 and 30 years old in good health. CDR3 sequence (DNA): TGCAGTGCTAGCTTGAACTCCTACGAGCAGTACTTC. This sequence encodes CSASLNSYEQYF.